Listed below are T cell receptor beta chains from one sample, sequenced in a study of blood T cell repertoires in COVID-19. This table comes from immunoSEQ multiplex PCR, and its TCRdb copy is limited to in-frame clones, with some not included. The sample consists of fewer than 200,000 clones, about 90% of them appearing once. The specimen sequenced was PBMCs or T cells enriched from blood (not recorded which). The receptors were gathered from a human donor with acute COVID-19. The donor label of this sample is uncertain. The CDR3 runs from the conserved cysteine through the conserved F or W. The order of the fields is D gene, J gene, clone size, V gene, CDR3 protein, CDR3 DNA. D genes are given only for firm matches. Rows give clone size only sometimes, using once, few, many, or a class for an expanded clone.

>-|TRBJ2-7|few|TRBV5-6
CASSLDGAYEQYF
TGTGCCAGCAGCTTGGACGGAGCCTACGAGCAGTACTTC
>TRBD1|TRBJ2-7|few|TRBV27
CASSFGQDYEQYF
TGTGCCAGCAGTTTTGGACAGGACTACGAGCAGTACTTC
>TRBD1|TRBJ1-1|-|TRBV5-1
CASSLDARTGVTEAFF
TGCGCCAGCAGCTTGGACGCTAGGACAGGGGTCACTGAAGCTTTCTTT
>-|TRBJ1-6|-|TRBV20-1
CSASILESSPLHF
TGCAGTGCTAGTATCCTCGAGAGTTCACCCCTCCACTTT
>-|TRBJ1-2|-|TRBV12-3/TRBV12-4
CASSLQNYGYTF
TGTGCCAGCAGTTTACAAAACTATGGCTACACCTTC
>TRBD1|TRBJ1-4|-|TRBV11-3
CASNLLQSGQGARGEKLFF
TGTGCCAGCAACCTCCTACAGTCGGGACAGGGGGCTCGGGGTGAAAAACTGTTTTTT
>TRBD2|TRBJ2-3|few|TRBV18
CASSPIAGGDTQYF
TGTGCCAGCTCACCAATAGCGGGGGGTGATACGCAGTATTTT
>TRBD2|TRBJ2-3|once|TRBV5-5
CASSLRGEYTDTQYF
TGTGCCAGCAGCTTGCGGGGGGAGTACACAGATACGCAGTATTTT
>TRBD1|TRBJ2-7|-|TRBV7-8
CASSRGTGGIYEQYF
TGTGCCAGCAGCCGCGGGACAGGGGGGATCTACGAGCAGTACTTC
>-|TRBJ2-7|-|TRBV6-2/TRBV6-3
CASSYKGPVPYEQYF
TGTGCCAGCAGTTACAAGGGGCCGGTGCCCTACGAGCAGTACTTC
>TRBD2|TRBJ2-1|-|TRBV9
CASSVDPGGANEQFF
TGTGCCAGCAGCGTAGACCCCGGGGGGGCCAATGAGCAGTTCTTC
>-|TRBJ1-2|-|TRBV12-3/TRBV12-4
CASSPQYGYTF
TGTGCCAGCAGTCCTCAGTATGGCTACACCTTC
>TRBD2|TRBJ2-7|-|TRBV11-2
CASSSVRTSPYEQYF
TGTGCCAGCAGCTCTGTCCGGACTAGTCCTTACGAGCAGTACTTC
>TRBD2|TRBJ2-5|-|TRBV3-1/TRBV3-2
CASSQGQTSRYQETQYF
TGTGCCAGCAGCCAAGGGCAGACTAGCAGGTACCAAGAGACCCAGTACTTC
>-|TRBJ2-7|-|TRBV5-4
CASSLEGGAYEQYF
TGTGCCAGCAGCTTGGAAGGGGGGGCCTACGAGCAGTACTTC
>-|TRBJ1-6|-|TRBV6-5
CASSLGQNSPLHF
TGTGCCAGCAGTCTCGGACAGAATTCACCCCTCCACTTT
>TRBD1|TRBJ2-3|-|TRBV10-1
CASSRQGRDTQYF
TGCGCCAGCAGTCGACAGGGGCGGGATACGCAGTATTTT
>-|TRBJ1-3|-|TRBV6-5
CASLKQGTGNTIYF
TGTGCCAGCCTCAAACAGGGAACTGGAAACACCATATATTTT
>TRBD1|TRBJ2-7|few|TRBV7-3
CASSLRGTGDYEQYF
TGTGCCAGCAGCTTAAGGGGGACAGGGGACTACGAGCAGTACTTC
>TRBD2|TRBJ2-3|few|TRBV6-6
CASRPRGGGRADTQYF
TGTGCCAGCAGACCCCGGGGGGGCGGTAGGGCAGATACGCAGTATTTT